The 21 T cell receptor beta chains given below trace back to one sample, sequenced in a study of blood T cells in healthy people across ages. It was with a sample-barcoded 5' primer and a J-beta primer mix that a second PCR of about 6 to 12 cycles was run. TCRdb passed the 5' RACE reads through MiXCR, listing each CDR3 protein once. The table shows 540,000 or so distinct CDR3 sequences, with roughly 28% occurring only once. Sequences were obtained from blood. These receptors all stem from a woman in her seventies in good health.

This clonotype was observed a few times. This chain joins TRBV7-2 and TRBJ1-1; no reliable D call. CDR1 and CDR2 from the germline V gene are SGHTA and FQGNSA. The CDR3 runs to 12 residues. V was pared by 5 bases and J by 5 bases, with 9 bases between. The CDR3 DNA reads TGTGCCAGCAGCGAGAGTAGAACTGAAGCTTTCTTT. Its translation: CASSESRTEAFF.

A note on this clonotype: The junction shows a germline mismatch at one end, possibly a read error. The chain couples TRBV20-1 to TRBJ2-1; TRBD1 matches at 7 bases. CDR1 DFQATT and CDR2 SNEGSKA come from the germline V gene (reference sequence). The CDR3 is 13 amino acids. CDR3 DNA sequence: TGCAGTGCCCACGCCGTAGACAGGGCGCTTAGGCTCTTC. Translated, it gives CSAHAVDRALRLF.

This chain joins TRBV10-3 and TRBJ1-4; D is undetermined. CDR1 is ENHRY, CDR2 SYGVKD, per germline. This CDR3 has 14 residues. V dropped 4 bases and J dropped 4 bases, with 10 bases sitting between them. The CDR3 protein is CAISGRQVNEKLFF. The CDR3 DNA reads TGTGCCATCAGTGGTCGGCAGGTTAATGAAAAACTGTTTTTT.

This clonotype appeared many times. V is TRBV6-1 and J is TRBJ2-3, with D possibly TRBD1 on 5 matching bases. The germline gives CDR1 MNHNS, CDR2 SASEGT. The V end was cut by 4 bases, the J end by 6 bases, with 11 bases between. This CDR3 has 13 amino acids. The CDR3 sequence is CASSVTDVDTQYF. CDR3 bases: TGTGCCAGCAGTGTGACAGACGTGGATACGCAGTATTTT.

This clonotype was recorded a few times. The V gene is TRBV20-1, the J gene TRBJ2-4; 7 bases are a match to TRBD1. Germline CDR1 and CDR2: DFQATT and SNEGSKA (reference sequence). J gave up 4 bases and V 6 bases, and 9 bases lay outside the gene matches. CDR3 length: 14 residues. DNA for the CDR3: TGCAGTGCACACCTTCCGGGACAGAAAAACATTCAGTACTTC. It specifies CSAHLPGQKNIQYF.

This clonotype was counted only a few times. The chain links TRBV6-5 to TRBJ1-2, with D perhaps TRBD1 (5 bases). Germline CDR1 reads MNHEY; CDR2 reads SVGAGI. V was shortened by 6 bases and J by 1 base, with 18 bases between the two germline ends. The CDR3 has 16 amino acids. The CDR3 region is CASRDLKGPLNYGYTF. The DNA of the CDR3 is TGTGCCAGCAGGGACCTGAAGGGGCCCCTTAACTATGGCTACACCTTC.

On this clonotype: Given the absence of the conserved phenylalanine or tryptophan at the CDR3 end, a read error is likely. This chain links TRBV3-1 with TRBJ1-2; 7 nucleotides match TRBD1. Germline V lookup: CDR1 LGHDT, CDR2 YNNKEL (reference sequence). The CDR3 is 14 residues long. With 5 bases clipped from V and 2 bases from J, the junction kept 5 bases outside the gene matches. CDR3 sequence: CASSATGENYGYTI. In DNA form, the CDR3 reads TGTGCCAGCAGCGCAACAGGGGAGAACTATGGCTACACCATC.

The chain is built from TRBV7-8 and TRBJ2-5; tentatively, D is TRBD2 (5 bases). The J call may be wrong; the DNA end is better matched by TRBJ2-7. Looked up from germline, CDR1 is SGHVS and CDR2 is FQNEAQ. This CDR3 is 15 amino acids long. The CDR3 sequence is CASSAFRGRVGEQYF. The CDR3 DNA reads as TGTGCCAGTAGCGCGTTTAGAGGCCGAGTCGGCGAGCAGTACTTC.

This clonotype came up a few times. The gene calls are TRBV20-1 and TRBJ2-1; a possible D gene is TRBD1 (7 bases). The germline CDR1 and CDR2 sequences are DFQATT and SNEGSKA (reference sequence). The CDR3 is 18 amino acids. Trimming stripped 4 bases from V and 0 bases from J, with 22 bases between. The CDR3 region has the DNA TGCAGTGCTATTACTAGCAGGGGGGTTAAGAGCTCCTACAATGAGCAGTTCTTC. Its protein product is CSAITSRGVKSSYNEQFF.

The sample holds a few counts of this clonotype. The chain joins TRBV7-8 to TRBJ1-1; D might be TRBD1 (5 bases). Trimming shortened V by 1 base and J by 2 bases, and 11 bases separated the two germline ends. The CDR3 is 15 amino acids. The germline gives CDR1 SGHVS, CDR2 FQNEAQ. The CDR3 DNA is TGTGCCAGCAGCTTAGTCACAGGATATAACACTGAAGCTTTCTTT. Translation: CASSLVTGYNTEAFF.

The table lists this clonotype with a few counts. This chain joins TRBV7-9 and TRBJ1-2, with D uncertain. The germline gives CDR1 SEHNR, CDR2 FQNEAQ (reference sequence). The length of the CDR3 is 14 residues. V lost 7 bases to trimming and J lost 5 bases, with 17 bases between them. The CDR3 spells CASIGDQEPYGYTF. Here the CDR3 DNA reads TGTGCCAGCATTGGAGACCAAGAACCTTATGGCTACACCTTC.

V and J are TRBV7-3 and TRBJ2-1, with 9 bases that match TRBD2. Trimming at V came to 5 bases and at J to 8 bases, leaving 10 bases not matched to a gene. Per the germline V gene, CDR1 is SGHTA and CDR2 is FQGTGA. This CDR3 region has 15 residues. The CDR3 DNA reads as TGTGCCAGCAGCCCTCTCGGACTAGCGATAGATGAGCAGTTCTTC. Residues: CASSPLGLAIDEQFF.

CDR3: CASSPGTSGEYNEQFF. The CDR3 DNA reads TGCGCCAGCAGCCCTGGGACTAGCGGGGAATACAATGAGCAGTTCTTC. The chain joins TRBV5-1 to TRBJ2-1, with 13 nucleotides matching TRBD2. There are 16 residues in the CDR3. From germline, CDR1 is SGHRS and CDR2 YFSETQ. The trim removed 4 bases at V and 4 bases at J, leaving 5 bases unmatched.

This clonotype was counted only a few times. J is TRBJ1-3 and V is TRBV3-1; unclear D gene. Germline V gene lookup returns CDR1 LGHDT and CDR2 YNNKEL (reference sequence). The V and J ends lost 0 bases and 4 bases respectively, with 7 bases between them. This CDR3 comprises 14 residues. This CDR3 is CASSQDPGGNTIYF. CDR3 sequence (DNA): TGTGCCAGCAGCCAAGATCCAGGCGGAAACACCATATATTTT.

The genes are TRBV29-1 and TRBJ1-2; a possible D gene is TRBD1 (5 bases). V shed 4 bases and J shed 7 bases, with 10 bases lying between them. The CDR3 has 11 amino acids. The germline V gene encodes CDR1 SQVTM and CDR2 ANQGSEA. CDR3 region: CSVGGTSGYTF. CDR3 DNA sequence: TGCAGCGTTGGAGGGACTAGTGGCTACACCTTC.

This chain joins TRBV6-2 or TRBV6-3 and TRBJ1-1, with 7 bases identical to TRBD1. Germline assignment: CDR1 MNHEY and CDR2 SVGEGT. The CDR3 contains 13 residues. The CDR3: CAGQGDVNTEAFF. The CDR3 coding sequence is TGTGCAGGGCAGGGGGACGTGAACACTGAAGCTTTCTTT.

This clonotype was found a few times. One junction end disagrees with the germline gene, perhaps due to a read error. This sequence joins TRBV7-2 and TRBJ2-3, with D uncertain. Germline values: CDR1 SGHTA, CDR2 FQGNSA. The CDR3 extends over 12 amino acids. This CDR3 is CASSQSRNLLDF. The CDR3 nucleotides are TGTGCCAGCAGCCAATCCCGAAACCTCCTTGATTTT.

The chain has TRBV2 and TRBJ2-5; TRBD1 is a possible D gene (5 bases). Trimming took 7 bases from V and 5 from J, leaving 17 bases between them. Germline-derived CDR1 and CDR2 are SNHLY and FYNNEI. The CDR3 is 14 amino acids. This chain's CDR3 is CASKSDRLMETQYF. CDR3 nucleotide sequence: TGTGCCAGCAAGTCCGACAGATTGATGGAGACCCAGTACTTC. The variable domain in full, completed from reference TRBV2 and TRBJ2-5, reads EPEVTQTPSHQVTQMGQEVILRCVPISNHLYFYWYRQILGQKVEFLVSFYNNEISEKSEIFDDQFSVERPDGSNFTLKIRSTKLEDSAMYFCASKSDRLMETQYFGPGTRLLVL.

This chain links TRBV5-1 with TRBJ2-2; D not certain. CDR3 length: 14 residues. Germline V gene lookup returns CDR1 SGHRS and CDR2 YFSETQ. V lost 3 bases, J lost 0 bases, and 6 bases lay in between. The CDR3 reads CASSSRTNTGELFF. The DNA of the CDR3 is TGCGCCAGCAGCTCCCGGACGAACACCGGGGAGCTGTTTTTT.

This clonotype has a handful of counts. V gene TRBV20-1 combines with J gene TRBJ2-4; D is uncertain. CDR3 length: 17 residues. Trimming removed 4 bases at V and 0 bases at J, with 19 bases between. From germline, CDR1 is DFQATT and CDR2 SNEGSKA (reference sequence). The CDR3 sequence is CSATTSINLIAKNIQYF. Written as DNA, the CDR3 is TGCAGTGCTACTACAAGCATAAACCTCATAGCCAAAAACATTCAGTACTTC.

The J gene is TRBJ2-1, the V gene TRBV20-1; D might be TRBD2 (5 bases). CDR1 is DFQATT, CDR2 SNEGSKA, per germline (reference sequence). V lost 4 bases and J lost 2, with 9 bases in between. The CDR3 contains 13 residues. The CDR3 DNA sequence: TGCAGTGCTATGAGAGCGGCCTACAATGAGCAGTTCTTC. It translates to CSAMRAAYNEQFF.